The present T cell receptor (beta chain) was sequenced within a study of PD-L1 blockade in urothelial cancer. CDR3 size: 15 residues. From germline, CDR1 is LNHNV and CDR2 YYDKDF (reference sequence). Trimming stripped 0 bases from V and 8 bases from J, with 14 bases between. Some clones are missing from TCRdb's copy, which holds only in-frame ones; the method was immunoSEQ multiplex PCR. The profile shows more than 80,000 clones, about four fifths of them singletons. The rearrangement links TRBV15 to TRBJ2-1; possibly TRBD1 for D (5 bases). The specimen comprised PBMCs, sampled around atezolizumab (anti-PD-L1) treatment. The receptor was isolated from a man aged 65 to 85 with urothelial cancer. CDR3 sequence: CATSRDRTLGYEQFF. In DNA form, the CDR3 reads TGTGCCACCAGCAGAGATCGGACATTAGGCTATGAGCAGTTCTTC.